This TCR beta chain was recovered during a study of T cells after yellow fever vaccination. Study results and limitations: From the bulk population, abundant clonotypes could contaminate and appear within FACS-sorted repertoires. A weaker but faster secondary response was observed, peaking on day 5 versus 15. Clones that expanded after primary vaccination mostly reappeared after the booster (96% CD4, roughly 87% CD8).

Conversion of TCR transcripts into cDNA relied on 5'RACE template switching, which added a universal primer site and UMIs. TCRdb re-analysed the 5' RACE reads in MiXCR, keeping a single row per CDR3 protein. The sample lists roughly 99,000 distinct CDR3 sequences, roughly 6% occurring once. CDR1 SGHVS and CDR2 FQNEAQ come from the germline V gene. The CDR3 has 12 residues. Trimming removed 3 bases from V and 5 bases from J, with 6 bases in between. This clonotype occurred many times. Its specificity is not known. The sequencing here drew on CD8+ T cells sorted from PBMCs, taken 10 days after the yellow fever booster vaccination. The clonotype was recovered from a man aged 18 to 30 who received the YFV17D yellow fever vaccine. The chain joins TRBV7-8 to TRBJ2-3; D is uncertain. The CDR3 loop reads CASSFLGDTQYF. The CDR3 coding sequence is TGTGCCAGCAGCTTCCTGGGAGATACGCAGTATTTT.